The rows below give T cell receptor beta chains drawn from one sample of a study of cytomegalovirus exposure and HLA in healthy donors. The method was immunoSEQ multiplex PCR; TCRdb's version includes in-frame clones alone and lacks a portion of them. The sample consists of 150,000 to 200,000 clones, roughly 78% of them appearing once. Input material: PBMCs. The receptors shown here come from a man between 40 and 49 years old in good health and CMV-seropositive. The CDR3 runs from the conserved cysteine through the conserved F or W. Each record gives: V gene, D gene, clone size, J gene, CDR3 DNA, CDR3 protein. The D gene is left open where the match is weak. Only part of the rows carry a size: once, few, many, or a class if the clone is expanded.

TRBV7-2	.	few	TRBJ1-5	TGTGCCAGCAGCTTAGGGGCACCTGGGGCTTTCAATCAGCCCCAGCATTTT	CASSLGAPGAFNQPQHF
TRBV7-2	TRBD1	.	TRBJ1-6	TGTGCCAGCAGCTTAGCCGGGACAGCCAATTCACCCCTCCACTTT	CASSLAGTANSPLHF
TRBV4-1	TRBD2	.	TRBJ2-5	TGCGCCAGCAGCTCAAATAGCGGGGGGTCGGGGGAGACCCAGTACTTC	CASSSNSGGSGETQYF
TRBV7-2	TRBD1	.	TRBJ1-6	TGTGCCAGCAGCTTACCAGGGGGCGGTTCACCCCTCCACTTT	CASSLPGGGSPLHF
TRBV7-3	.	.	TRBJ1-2	TGTGCCAGCAGCTTCTTCCCTAACCCAGGTGGCTACACCTTC	CASSFFPNPGGYTF
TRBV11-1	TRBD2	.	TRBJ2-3	TGTGCCAGCAGCTTATTAAGGACTAGCGGGGGGGCCTCATATCAGTATTTT	CASSLLRTSGGASYQYF
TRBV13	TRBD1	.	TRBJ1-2	TGTGCCAGCAGCTCCTTGGACAGGAACTATGGCTACACCTTC	CASSSLDRNYGYTF
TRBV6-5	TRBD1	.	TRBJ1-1	TGTGCCAGCAACCAACCGGGACAGGTCAACACTGAAGCTTTCTTT	CASNQPGQVNTEAFF
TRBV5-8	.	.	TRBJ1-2	TGTGCCAGCAGCTTGGCCGGACAAAGGGGCTACACCTTC	CASSLAGQRGYTF
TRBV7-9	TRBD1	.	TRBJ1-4	TGTGCCAGCAGCGTAGACAGGGCGGTGTTTTTT	CASSVDRAVFF
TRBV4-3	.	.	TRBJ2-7	TGCGCCAGCAGCCAAGATCCAAGTGGAGACTACGAGCAGTACTTC	CASSQDPSGDYEQYF
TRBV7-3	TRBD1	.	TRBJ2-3	TGTGCCAGCAGCCCACAGGGGTTATCAGATACGCAGTATTTT	CASSPQGLSDTQYF
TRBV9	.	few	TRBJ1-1	TGTGCCAGCAGCTCACCGGACAATTTGAACACTGAAGCTTTCTTT	CASSSPDNLNTEAFF
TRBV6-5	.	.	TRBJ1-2	TGTGCCAGCAGGCAATTCAGGGGTTATGGCTACACCTTC	CASRQFRGYGYTF
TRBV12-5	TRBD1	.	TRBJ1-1	TGTGCTAGTGGTTTGATAGGACCGGGACAGGGAAGGAGGGCTGAAGCTTTCTTT	CASGLIGPGQGRRAEAFF
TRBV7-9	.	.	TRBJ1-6	TGTGCCAGCACGTACGCAGCGCTCAATTCACCCCTCCACTTT	CASTYAALNSPLHF
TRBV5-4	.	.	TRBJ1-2	TGTGCCAGCAGCTTTCTTACAGGCCCTAACTATGGCTACACCTTC	CASSFLTGPNYGYTF
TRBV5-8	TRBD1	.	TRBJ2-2	TGTGCCAGCAGCCAATGGACAGGGCCCACCGGGGAGCTGTTTTTT	CASSQWTGPTGELFF
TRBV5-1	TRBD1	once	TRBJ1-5	TGTGCCAGCAGCTTGGGACAGACCCCTCAGCCCCAGCATTTT	CASSLGQTPQPQHF
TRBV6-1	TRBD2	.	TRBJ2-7	TGTGCCAGCAGTGAAGAGGCTAGCGGGGGTCTCTACGAGCAGTACTTC	CASSEEASGGLYEQYF
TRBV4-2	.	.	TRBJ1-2	TGTGCCAGCAGCCCAGACCGTGGAGGTGCTCTTAGTGGCTACACCTTC	CASSPDRGGALSGYTF
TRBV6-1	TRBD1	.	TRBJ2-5	TGTGCCAGCAGGGACAGGGGGTCCGAAGAGACCCAGTACTTC	CASRDRGSEETQYF
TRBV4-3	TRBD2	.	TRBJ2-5	TGCGCCAGCAGCCAAGATGCGGCGGGGGGGCGTGAGACCCAGTACTTC	CASSQDAAGGRETQYF
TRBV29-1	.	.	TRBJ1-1	TGCATCCCCGGGGTTGAAGCTTTCTTT	CIPGVEAFF
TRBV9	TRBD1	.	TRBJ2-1	TGTGCCAGCAGCCCACGGACAGGGGGTAATGAGCAGTTCTTC	CASSPRTGGNEQFF
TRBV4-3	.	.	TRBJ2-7	TGCGCCAGCAGCCAAGATTGGCAGGGAACCCCCTACGAGCAGTACTTC	CASSQDWQGTPYEQYF
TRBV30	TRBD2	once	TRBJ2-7	TGTGCCTGGAGTGGGGCTAGCGGGGGAATCTACGAGCAGTACTTC	CAWSGASGGIYEQYF
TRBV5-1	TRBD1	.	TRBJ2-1	TGCGCCAGCAGCGAAACAGGGGGGTACTACAATGAGCAGTTCTTC	CASSETGGYYNEQFF
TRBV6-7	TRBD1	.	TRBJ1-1	TGTGCCAGCAGTCCGGACAGGGCCAAGGACACTGAAGCTTTCTTT	CASSPDRAKDTEAFF
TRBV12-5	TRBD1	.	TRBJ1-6	TGTGCTAGTGGTTTGGGCGACAGGGAAAATTCACCCCTCCACTTT	CASGLGDRENSPLHF
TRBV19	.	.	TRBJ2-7	TGTGCCAGTAGTATATTCGGGGGGCCCTACGAGCAGTACTTC	CASSIFGGPYEQYF
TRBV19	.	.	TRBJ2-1	TGTGCCAGTAGTATAGGCCCGGGAGAGCAGTTCTTC	CASSIGPGEQFF
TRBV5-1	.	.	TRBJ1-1	TGCGCCAGCAGCGACCCACAGGGTTGGATCACTGAAGCTTTCTTT	CASSDPQGWITEAFF